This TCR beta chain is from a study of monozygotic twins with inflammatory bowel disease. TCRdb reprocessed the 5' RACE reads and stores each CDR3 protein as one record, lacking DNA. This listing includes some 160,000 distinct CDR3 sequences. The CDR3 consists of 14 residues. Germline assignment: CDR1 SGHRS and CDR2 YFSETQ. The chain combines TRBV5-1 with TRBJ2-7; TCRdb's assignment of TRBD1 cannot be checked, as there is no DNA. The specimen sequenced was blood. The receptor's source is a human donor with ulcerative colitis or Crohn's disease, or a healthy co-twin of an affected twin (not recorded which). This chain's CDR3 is CASSQPGQGYEQYF.